This is a list of T cell receptor beta chains from one sample in a study of cytomegalovirus exposure and HLA in healthy donors. Here immunoSEQ multiplex PCR was the method, and the copy in TCRdb shows in-frame clones only, minus some. The sample has 170,000 or so clones; just under 80% are singletons. Sequencing was done on a sample of PBMCs. The receptors stem from a woman between 50 and 59 years old in good health and CMV-seropositive. The CDR3 runs from the conserved cysteine through the conserved F or W. D genes are given only for firm matches. Not every row has a clone size; where given, it reads once, few, many or a size class.

-	-	TRBV5-6	TRBJ1-1	TGTGCCAGCAGCCACACAGTATACACTGAAGCTTTCTTT	CASSHTVYTEAFF
-	few	TRBV5-1	TRBJ2-5	TGCGCCAGCAGCTTGGCCAGTAGCCCAGAGACCCAGTACTTC	CASSLASSPETQYF
-	-	TRBV27	TRBJ2-7	TGTGCCAGCACCCGAGGAGGGGGGGCCTACGAGCAGTACTTC	CASTRGGGAYEQYF
-	once	TRBV5-1	TRBJ2-7	TGCGCCAGCAGCCTGGGGGCTTCCTACGAGCAGTACTTC	CASSLGASYEQYF
-	-	TRBV30	TRBJ1-4	TGTGCCTGGAGTGTACGACGGGGAAAACTGTTTTTT	CAWSVRRGKLFF
-	-	TRBV7-9	TRBJ2-5	TGTGCCAGCAGTTACGATACCGGGGACAAGGTGGAGGAGACCCAGTACTTC	CASSYDTGDKVEETQYF
-	-	TRBV7-2	TRBJ2-7	TGTGCCAGCAGTCGGGCAGGGGACTACGAGCAGTACTTC	CASSRAGDYEQYF
-	-	TRBV4-1	TRBJ2-2	TGCGCCAGCAGCCAAGGGGAGACCCAGGCCGGGGAGCTGTTTTTT	CASSQGETQAGELFF
-	few	TRBV21-1	TRBJ2-6	TGTGCCAGCAGCAAAGGGAAGGACAGGGCACCTGGGGCCAACGTCCTGACTTTC	CASSKGKDRAPGANVLTF
TRBD1	once	TRBV4-1	TRBJ2-7	TGCGCCAGCAGCCCGACCGGGACAGGGCACGAGCAGTACTTC	CASSPTGTGHEQYF
-	-	TRBV6-1	TRBJ2-3	TGTGCCAGCAGTGACTCATGGCCAGATACGCAGTATTTT	CASSDSWPDTQYF
TRBD2	-	TRBV4-2	TRBJ2-7	TGTGCCAGCAGCCTCCCCGGGGTGGGAGCGGGGACGCCAAAGGGCTACGAGCAGTACTTC	CASSLPGVGAGTPKGYEQYF
-	-	TRBV5-5	TRBJ2-7	TGTGCCAGCAGCTTGGGGGGGGTTAGCTCCTACGAGCAGTACTTC	CASSLGGVSSYEQYF
-	few	TRBV10-3	TRBJ1-1	TGTGCCATCAGGAGCGTTGCAAGGGGCGACGAAGCTTTCTTT	CAIRSVARGDEAFF
-	once	TRBV7-8	TRBJ1-1	TGTGCCAGCACCGCGTTGAACACTGAAGCTTTCTTT	CASTALNTEAFF
TRBD1	few	TRBV6-1	TRBJ2-7	TGTGCCAGCAGTATCCGGGACAGGGGCCCCTACGAGCAGTACTTC	CASSIRDRGPYEQYF
TRBD1	-	TRBV5-1	TRBJ2-2	TGCGCCAGCAACCCGGGACAGGGGGACACCGGGGAGCTGTTTTTT	CASNPGQGDTGELFF
-	-	TRBV2	TRBJ2-1	TGTGCCAGTCTTGGGGGACAATTCAATGAGCAGTTCTTC	CASLGGQFNEQFF
-	few	TRBV6-5	TRBJ2-3	TGTGCCAGGTGGGGACAAATCAGCACAGATACGCAGTATTTT	CARWGQISTDTQYF
-	-	TRBV19	TRBJ2-7	TGTGCCAGTAGTGCCGGGATCCTCTACGAGCAGTACTTC	CASSAGILYEQYF
-	few	TRBV5-8	TRBJ2-7	TGTGCCAGCAGCCTACAGGTTCGCGTAGACGAGCAGTACTTC	CASSLQVRVDEQYF
-	-	TRBV15	TRBJ1-1	TGTGCCACCAGCGTGGATCTGACAAGGAACACTGAAGCTTTCTTT	CATSVDLTRNTEAFF
TRBD2	-	TRBV5-6	TRBJ2-7	TGTGCCAGCAGGTGGCGGGGGAGGCACGAGCAGTACTTC	CASRWRGRHEQYF
TRBD2	once	TRBV5-4	TRBJ2-3	TGTGCCAGCAGCTTCCGGGGGGGCACAGATACGCAGTATTTT	CASSFRGGTDTQYF
TRBD1	-	TRBV6-5	TRBJ1-4	TGTGCCAGCAGTCCAGGGGGCCTTACTGAAAAACTGTTTTTT	CASSPGGLTEKLFF
-	-	TRBV18	TRBJ2-7	TGTGCCAGCTCAGCTAAGGACAGCTCCTACGAGCAGTACTTC	CASSAKDSSYEQYF
TRBD1	-	TRBV6-1	TRBJ1-6	TGTGCCAGCAGCCCTACAGGGGTATACTCACCCCTCCACTTT	CASSPTGVYSPLHF
TRBD1	once	TRBV9	TRBJ1-2	TGTGCCAGCAGCGCTCGGGACAGGGGATATACTAACTATGGCTACACCTTC	CASSARDRGYTNYGYTF
TRBD1	-	TRBV5-1	TRBJ2-3	TGCGCCAGCAGTTCCGGACAGGGACGGGCAGATACGCAGTATTTT	CASSSGQGRADTQYF
-	-	TRBV9	TRBJ1-6	TGTGCCAGCAGCGGCCTCTCCCCCGGTCGTGATTCACCCCTCCACTTT	CASSGLSPGRDSPLHF
TRBD2	once	TRBV6-5	TRBJ2-3	TGTGCCAGCAGTTACTCGGGAGGGACTAACACAGATACGCAGTATTTT	CASSYSGGTNTDTQYF
TRBD1	-	TRBV9	TRBJ1-2	TGTGCCAGCAGCGGGGGTAAGGGGGCAGACTATGGCTACACCTTC	CASSGGKGADYGYTF
-	-	TRBV9	TRBJ2-3	TGTGCCAGCAGCGTAGTAGGAGGGGGCTACACAGATACGCAGTATTTT	CASSVVGGGYTDTQYF
-	-	TRBV13	TRBJ1-3	TGTGCCAGCAGTTATAACGCGCGCGGAAACACCATATATTTT	CASSYNARGNTIYF
-	-	TRBV21-1	TRBJ1-4	TGTGCCAGGCGGCAGGGTGGTATTAATGAAAAACTGTTTTTT	CARRQGGINEKLFF
-	-	TRBV4-1	TRBJ2-1	TGCGCCAGCAGCCAACCTAACAATGAGCAGTTCTTC	CASSQPNNEQFF
-	few	TRBV9	TRBJ2-3	TGTGCCAGCAGCCAGGGGACTACTCTTACAAGCACAGATACGCAGTATTTT	CASSQGTTLTSTDTQYF
TRBD1	once	TRBV7-9	TRBJ1-1	TGTGCCAGCAGCCCACTCCGGGACAGGAACACTGAAGCTTTCTTT	CASSPLRDRNTEAFF
TRBD2	-	TRBV6-1	TRBJ2-4	TGTGCCAGCAGTGAAGGGTGGGGCGGGGGGGCCTGGTCCAAAAACATTCAGTACTTC	CASSEGWGGGAWSKNIQYF
-	-	TRBV5-1	TRBJ1-3	TGCGCCAGCAGCATCGGGTCAAAGAGCTCTGGAAACACCATATATTTT	CASSIGSKSSGNTIYF
-	-	TRBV7-9	TRBJ2-7	TGTGCCAGCAGCCCCGGGACACGGACCTACGAGCAGTACTTC	CASSPGTRTYEQYF
-	-	TRBV7-9	TRBJ2-1	TGTGCCAGCAGCTTATCAGGGGGGCCTCCCTACAATGAGCAGTTCTTC	CASSLSGGPPYNEQFF
-	-	TRBV14	TRBJ1-1	TGTGCCAGCAGCCAATACAGGGAAGGTGAAGCTTTCTTT	CASSQYREGEAFF
-	once	TRBV6-5	TRBJ2-1	TGTGCCAGCAGTTTACCAGGGTCTGAAAGGGATGAGCAGTTCTTC	CASSLPGSERDEQFF
TRBD1	-	TRBV6-5	TRBJ1-2	TGTGCCAGCAGGGCCCGACAGGGGCACTACTATGGCTACACCTTC	CASRARQGHYYGYTF
-	-	TRBV5-6	TRBJ2-7	TGTGCCAGCGGGAGACTAACCAATTCCTACGAGCAGTACTTC	CASGRLTNSYEQYF
-	-	TRBV5-1	TRBJ2-5	TGCGCCAGCAGCACGACAGCGGGCGAGACCCAGTACTTC	CASSTTAGETQYF
-	-	TRBV5-1	TRBJ2-7	TGCGCCAGCAAGTTGCAGGACGAGCAGTACTTC	CASKLQDEQYF
-	-	TRBV2	TRBJ2-1	TGTGCCAGCAGTCTAACCCTAGCAGGCGAGCAGTTCTTC	CASSLTLAGEQFF
-	-	TRBV11-2	TRBJ2-1	TGTGCCAGCAGCCAAGCCAATGAGCAGTTCTTC	CASSQANEQFF
-	once	TRBV6-5	TRBJ1-6	TGTGCCAGCAGTTACTCGAGAATGGGAGCACCCCTCCACTTT	CASSYSRMGAPLHF
-	-	TRBV19	TRBJ1-3	TGTGCCAGTAGTATAGACGGCTTTTCGAGGGGAAACACCATATATTTT	CASSIDGFSRGNTIYF
-	-	TRBV7-9	TRBJ2-2	TGTGCCAGCAGTACCGGGGGTATCGGGGAGCTGTTTTTT	CASSTGGIGELFF
-	-	TRBV27	TRBJ1-3	TGTGCCAGCACCAACGAGAACTCTGGAAACACCATATATTTT	CASTNENSGNTIYF
-	-	TRBV5-1	TRBJ1-1	TGCGCCAGCAGCTTGGATTGGGGGCAGAACACTGAAGCTTTCTTT	CASSLDWGQNTEAFF
TRBD2	few	TRBV6-5	TRBJ2-3	TGTGCCAGCAGTACTAGCGGAAGCACAGATACGCAGTATTTT	CASSTSGSTDTQYF
TRBD1	-	TRBV15	TRBJ2-7	TGTGCCACCAGCTCCACAGGGGACTACGAGCAGTACTTC	CATSSTGDYEQYF
TRBD1	-	TRBV5-1	TRBJ1-4	TGCGCCAGCAGCTTGGGTGGACAGGGGAGTGAAAAACTGTTTTTT	CASSLGGQGSEKLFF
-	-	TRBV19	TRBJ2-2	TGTGCCAGTAGTGAGGCGAACACCGGGGAGCTGTTTTTT	CASSEANTGELFF